The 24 T cell receptor beta chains presented below share a single source sample, sequenced in a study of shared clonotypes between healthy human individuals. Positively selected for CCR7, the CD45RO-negative cells used as naive CD8 cells excluded terminally differentiated effector memory CD45RA+ cells. Using immunoSEQ multiplex PCR, the repertoire was profiled, and TCRdb retains in-frame clones only, with some absent. The table records about 1,800,000 clones, about 95% of them present only once. The specimen was naive CD8+ T cells sorted from blood. Receptors originate from a man in his late teens or twenties in good health.

This chain links TRBV6-1 with TRBJ2-7; D possibly uses TRBD1 or TRBD2 (6 bases each). Between the trimmed V and J ends, which lost 0 bases and 2 bases, there was a span of 8 bases. Germline CDR1 MNHNS, CDR2 SASEGT. The CDR3 runs to 14 residues. CDR3 coding DNA: TGTGCCAGCAGTGAAGCGAGGGGGGCCTACGAGCAGTACTTC. Amino acids: CASSEARGAYEQYF.

The chain couples TRBV10-2 to TRBJ2-7; 14 bases match TRBD2. Germline trimming cut 6 bases from V and 0 bases from J; bases unmatched to any gene: 4. The CDR3 is 16 amino acids. Germline V gene sequence: CDR1 WSHSY, CDR2 SAAADI. Here the CDR3 reads CASSPGLAGDSYEQYF. The CDR3 DNA reads TGCGCCAGCAGCCCGGGACTAGCGGGGGACTCCTACGAGCAGTACTTC.

The chain has TRBV27 and TRBJ2-3; 12 nucleotides match TRBD2. The CDR3 runs to 15 residues. CDR1 is MNHEY, CDR2 SMNVEV, per germline (reference sequence). Trimming at V came to 8 bases and at J to 2 bases, leaving 5 bases not matched to a gene. CDR3 region: CASSTSGGNTDTQYF. CDR3 coding DNA: TGTGCCAGCTCGACTAGCGGGGGAAACACAGATACGCAGTATTTT.

Only one count was recorded for this clone. This sequence joins TRBV11-1 and TRBJ1-1; D gene ambiguous. CDR1 is SGHAT, CDR2 FQDESV, per germline (reference sequence). The CDR3 length is 12 residues. V was cut by 8 bases and J by 1 base, with 8 bases left in between. The CDR3 here is CASRHWNTEAFF. CDR3 DNA sequence: TGTGCCAGCCGGCATTGGAACACTGAAGCTTTCTTT.

In its sample, this clone was seen once. The genes are TRBV5-1 and TRBJ2-7; 10 bases agree with TRBD2. The CDR3 is 17 amino acids. Germline CDR1 reads SGHRS; CDR2 reads YFSETQ. V shed 0 bases, J shed 0 bases, and the junction held 6 bases outside the gene matches. This CDR3 is CASSLAKLAGASYEQYF. As DNA, the CDR3 is TGCGCCAGCAGCTTGGCCAAGCTAGCGGGGGCCTCCTACGAGCAGTACTTC.

This clone was detected only a few times. The J gene is TRBJ1-1, the V gene TRBV30, with D unclear. The germline V gene encodes CDR1 GTSNPN and CDR2 SVGIG (reference sequence). The V end was cut by 5 bases, the J end by 4 bases, with 14 bases between. The CDR3 runs to 13 residues. CDR3 residues: CAWSHEMGTEAFF. In DNA form, the CDR3 reads TGTGCCTGGTCTCACGAGATGGGCACTGAAGCTTTCTTT.

This clone was detected only once. The genes are TRBV10-3 and TRBJ2-1; D is possibly TRBD2 (5 bases). V lost 2 bases and J lost 10, with 9 bases in between. This CDR3 spans 12 amino acids. Germline V gene sequence: CDR1 ENHRY, CDR2 SYGVKD. The CDR3 bases are TGTGCCATCAGTGAGCTGGAGGAGGAGCAGTTCTTC. Protein sequence: CAISELEEEQFF.

The chain couples TRBV6-5 to TRBJ2-1; D gene ambiguous. Germline V gives CDR1 MNHEY, CDR2 SVGAGI. The CDR3 has 15 residues. Trimming stripped 3 bases from V and 6 bases from J, with 15 bases between. In DNA, the CDR3 is TGTGCCAGCAGTTATCGGCCAGTTGTAACCAATGAGCAGTTCTTC. Encoded protein: CASSYRPVVTNEQFF.

The gene calls are TRBV9 and TRBJ2-1; TRBD2 matches at 8 bases. V shed 0 bases, J shed 10 bases, and the junction held 6 bases outside the gene matches. The CDR3 totals 14 residues. Germline V gene data show CDR1 as SGDLS and CDR2 as YYNGEE. The CDR3 loop is CASSVGDSGKEQFF. The CDR3 DNA sequence: TGTGCCAGCAGCGTAGGGGATAGCGGGAAGGAGCAGTTCTTC. Full variable domain (outside the CDR3, taken from reference TRBV9 and TRBJ2-1): DSGVTQTPKHLITATGQRVTLRCSPRSGDLSVYWYQQSLDQGLQFLIQYYNGEERAKGNILERFSAQQFPDLHSELNLSSLELGDSALYFCASSVGDSGKEQFFGPGTRLTVL.

This clone was observed a single time. The chain has TRBV9 and TRBJ2-7; D might be TRBD1 or TRBD2, each matching 5 bases. The CDR3 totals 13 residues. V lost 3 bases to trimming and J lost 2 bases, with 9 bases between them. Germline values: CDR1 SGDLS, CDR2 YYNGEE. In nucleotides, the CDR3 is TGTGCCAGCAGCGGTGGGGGAGCCTACGAGCAGTACTTC. Translating gives CASSGGGAYEQYF.

This clone was found once. The gene calls are TRBV4-1 and TRBJ2-7; D unresolved. Trimming left V 4 bases short and J 2 bases short, with 15 bases between. The CDR3 covers 15 residues. Per germline, CDR1 MGHRA and CDR2 YSYEKL. The CDR3, as DNA: TGCGCCAGCAGCCGTGGCCTTCACTTTCCCTACGAGCAGTACTTC. It codes for CASSRGLHFPYEQYF.

This clone was observed a few times. This chain joins TRBV7-9 and TRBJ2-2, with 9 positions matching TRBD1. The CDR3 consists of 15 residues. Germline trimming cut 5 bases from V and 3 bases from J; bases unmatched to any gene: 4. Looked up from germline, CDR1 is SEHNR and CDR2 is FQNEAQ (reference sequence). The CDR3 DNA reads as TGTGCCAGCAGCCCCCGGACAGGGGACACCGGGGAGCTGTTTTTT. It specifies CASSPRTGDTGELFF.

Comments on this clone: Other DNA sequences from this sample encode an identical CDR3 as well. The chain has TRBV28 and TRBJ2-7; D call uncertain. The CDR3 spans 10 residues. The ends were cut back, 4 bases at V and 7 bases at J, with 5 bases in the middle. CDR1 is MDHEN, CDR2 SYDVKM, per germline. CDR3 protein: CASSSSEQYF. The CDR3 DNA reads as TGTGCCAGCAGTTCTAGTGAGCAGTACTTC.

This chain links TRBV5-4 with TRBJ2-1; 12 nucleotides match TRBD2. This CDR3 is 15 amino acids long. Germline V CDR1 and CDR2: SGHNT, YYREEE (reference sequence). J gave up 8 bases and V 4 bases, and 7 bases lay outside the gene matches. In nucleotides, the CDR3 is TGTGCCAGCAGCCTGACTAGCGGGAGCGGGGATGAGCAGTTCTTC. Residues: CASSLTSGSGDEQFF.

The J gene is TRBJ2-1, the V gene TRBV2; no definite D call. CDR3 length equals 13 residues. V shed 11 bases and J shed 7 bases, with 18 bases lying between them. CDR1 and CDR2 from the germline V gene are SNHLY and FYNNEI. DNA of the CDR3: TGTGCCGGATACGTCCACGTTTCAAATGAGCAGTTCTTC. This translates into CAGYVHVSNEQFF.

This sequence joins TRBV6-1 and TRBJ2-7; the match to TRBD2 covers 9 bases. V was clipped by 1 base and J by 0 bases; unmatched bases: 4. Per germline, CDR1 MNHNS and CDR2 SASEGT. This CDR3 region has 16 residues. The CDR3 loop reads CASSEGLAESSYEQYF. The CDR3 nucleotides read TGTGCCAGCAGTGAAGGACTAGCGGAGTCCTCCTACGAGCAGTACTTC.

The chain has TRBV7-8 and TRBJ1-5; D is perhaps TRBD1 (5 bases). Trimming cost V 0 bases and J 0 bases, with 12 bases left between them. CDR1 is SGHVS, CDR2 FQNEAQ, per germline. CDR3 length: 17 residues. CDR3 protein: CASSLAPGHYSNQPQHF. CDR3 DNA: TGTGCCAGCAGCTTAGCCCCCGGACACTATAGCAATCAGCCCCAGCATTTT.

J is TRBJ1-5 and V is TRBV18; tentatively, D is TRBD1 (6 bases). This CDR3 has 16 residues. V shed 3 bases and J shed 2 bases, with 14 bases lying between them. Germline values: CDR1 KGHSH, CDR2 LQKENI. CDR3 loop: CASSPEGTWGNQPQHF. The CDR3 DNA sequence: TGTGCCAGCTCACCGGAGGGGACATGGGGCAATCAGCCCCAGCATTTT.

This sequence joins TRBV4-1 and TRBJ2-7; 11 nucleotides align to TRBD1. After removal of 2 bases from V and 3 bases from J, the junction contained 3 bases not matched to a gene. The V gene's germline CDR1 is MGHRA and CDR2 YSYEKL. CDR3 length: 15 amino acids. This CDR3 reads CASSQRDRGNYEQYF. The CDR3 DNA sequence: TGCGCCAGCAGCCAAAGGGACAGGGGGAACTACGAGCAGTACTTC.

This clone has a single count. The sample carries other DNA sequences with the same CDR3. This chain connects TRBV29-1 to TRBJ1-2, with a tentative D call TRBD1 (6 bases). The CDR3 covers 13 residues. Germline loops: CDR1 SQVTM, CDR2 ANQGSEA. V was pared by 5 bases and J by 3 bases, with 13 bases between. The CDR3 spells CSVTGGADYGYTF. The CDR3 DNA reads as TGCAGCGTTACTGGGGGCGCCGACTATGGCTACACCTTC.

CDR3 region: CASSLFASGGEEQYF. CDR3 coding DNA: TGTGCCAGCAGCTTATTTGCCTCTGGGGGAGAGGAGCAGTACTTC. V gene TRBV7-9 combines with J gene TRBJ2-7; D may match TRBD1 or TRBD2 (5 bases each). Germline CDR1 reads SEHNR; CDR2 reads FQNEAQ (reference sequence). The CDR3 consists of 15 residues. V gave up 2 bases and J gave up 7 bases, with 18 bases separating them.

The J gene is TRBJ2-1, the V gene TRBV11-2; 13 bases agree with TRBD2. V was pared by 5 bases and J by 10 bases, with 11 bases of the junction left unmatched. This CDR3 is 16 amino acids long. Germline loops: CDR1 SGHAT, CDR2 FQNNGV. The CDR3 DNA reads as TGTGCCAGCAGCCCCGAGGGACTAGCGGGATATCAGGAGCAGTTCTTC. Its translation is CASSPEGLAGYQEQFF.

This chain links TRBV5-6 with TRBJ2-3; D is unresolved. This CDR3 is built from 13 residues. The V end lost 1 base, the J end lost 4 bases, and 7 bases lay between the germline ends. From germline, CDR1 is SGHDT and CDR2 YYEEEE. CDR3 sequence: CASSLRQADTQYF. The CDR3 coding sequence is TGTGCCAGCAGCTTGAGGCAGGCAGATACGCAGTATTTT.

The rearrangement joins TRBV4-3 to TRBJ1-2; 7 nucleotides align to TRBD1. The CDR3 extends over 15 amino acids. The V and J ends lost 0 bases and 5 bases, in that order; junction bases with no gene match: 6. The germline CDR1 and CDR2 sequences are LGHNA and YSLEER. CDR3 in DNA: TGCGCCAGCAGCCAAGACTGGCAGGGGGGTTATGGCTACACCTTC. Amino acid sequence: CASSQDWQGGYGYTF.